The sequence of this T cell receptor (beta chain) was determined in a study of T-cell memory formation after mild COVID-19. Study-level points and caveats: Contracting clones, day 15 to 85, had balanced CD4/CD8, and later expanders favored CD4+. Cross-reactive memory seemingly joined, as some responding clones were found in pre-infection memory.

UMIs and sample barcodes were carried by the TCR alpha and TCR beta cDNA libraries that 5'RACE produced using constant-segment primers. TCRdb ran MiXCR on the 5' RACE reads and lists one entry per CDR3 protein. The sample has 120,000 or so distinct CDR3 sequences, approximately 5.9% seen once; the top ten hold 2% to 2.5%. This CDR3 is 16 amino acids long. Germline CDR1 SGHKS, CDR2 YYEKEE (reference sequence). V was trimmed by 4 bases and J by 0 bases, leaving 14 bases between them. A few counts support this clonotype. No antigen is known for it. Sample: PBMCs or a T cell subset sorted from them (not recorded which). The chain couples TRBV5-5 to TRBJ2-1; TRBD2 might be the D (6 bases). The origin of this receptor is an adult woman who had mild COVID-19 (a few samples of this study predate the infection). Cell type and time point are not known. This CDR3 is CASSLGLAASYNEQFF. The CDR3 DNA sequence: TGTGCCAGCAGCCTCGGATTAGCGGCCTCCTACAATGAGCAGTTCTTC.